This TCR beta chain was retrieved from a study of blood T cell repertoires in COVID-19. Study-level background: Collection of acute and convalescent COVID-19 samples took place in the United States, Italy and Spain.

This CDR3 is built from 15 residues. The V end lost 4 bases, the J end lost 5 bases, and 19 bases lay between the germline ends. The germline gives CDR1 SGHRS, CDR2 YFSETQ. Assay used: immunoSEQ multiplex PCR; TCRdb lists only in-frame clones, some missing. In the table there are 250,000 to 350,000 clones, about 89% of which are singletons. The specimen was peripheral blood. This sequence originates from a woman aged 55-70 years with acute or convalescent COVID-19. The V gene is TRBV5-1, the J gene TRBJ2-7, with a tentative D call TRBD1 (5 bases). The DNA for the CDR3 is TGCGCCAGCAGCCGAGGTCCAGGGTCAAGGGACGAGCAGTACTTC. Amino acid sequence: CASSRGPGSRDEQYF.